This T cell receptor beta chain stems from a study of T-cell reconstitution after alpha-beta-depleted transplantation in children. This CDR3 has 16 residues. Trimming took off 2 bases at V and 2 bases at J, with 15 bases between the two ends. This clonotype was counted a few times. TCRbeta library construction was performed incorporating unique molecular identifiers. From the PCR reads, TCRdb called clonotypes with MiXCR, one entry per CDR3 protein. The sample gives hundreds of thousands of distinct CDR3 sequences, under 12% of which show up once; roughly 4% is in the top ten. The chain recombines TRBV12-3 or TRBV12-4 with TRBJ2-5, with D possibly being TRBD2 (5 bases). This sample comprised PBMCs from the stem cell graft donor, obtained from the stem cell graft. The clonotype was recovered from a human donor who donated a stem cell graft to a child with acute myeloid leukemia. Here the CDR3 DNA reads TGTGCCAGCAGTTTAAGGGAGCGGAAGCTTCAAGAGACCCAGTACTTC. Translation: CASSLRERKLQETQYF.